This paragraph reports one TCR beta chain. No antigen is known for it. With random hexamers, roughly 0.45 to 1 ug RNA was reverse transcribed. One entry per CDR3 protein results from TCRdb running MiXCR on the immunoSEQ multiplex PCR reads. In the table there are some 250,000 distinct CDR3 sequences, 90% to 97% of which are singletons. This sample stems from a study of CD8 T cells in Susac syndrome. Whole-study results and caveats: The CD4+ T cell repertoires in Susac syndrome were not clonally expanded.

Germline V CDR1 and CDR2: SGDLS, YYNGEE. Losses at the gene ends were 3 bases for V and 6 bases for J; bases not matched to a gene: 13. The CDR3 runs 16 residues. This TCR was recovered from a human donor with Susac syndrome. The sample consisted of CD4+ T cells from PBMCs. The gene calls are TRBV9 and TRBJ1-1; 8 positions match TRBD1. CDR3 nucleotide sequence: TGTGCCAGCAGCGCCCCCGGAACAGGGGGGGTGGCTGAAGCTTTCTTT. It yields the protein CASSAPGTGGVAEAFF.